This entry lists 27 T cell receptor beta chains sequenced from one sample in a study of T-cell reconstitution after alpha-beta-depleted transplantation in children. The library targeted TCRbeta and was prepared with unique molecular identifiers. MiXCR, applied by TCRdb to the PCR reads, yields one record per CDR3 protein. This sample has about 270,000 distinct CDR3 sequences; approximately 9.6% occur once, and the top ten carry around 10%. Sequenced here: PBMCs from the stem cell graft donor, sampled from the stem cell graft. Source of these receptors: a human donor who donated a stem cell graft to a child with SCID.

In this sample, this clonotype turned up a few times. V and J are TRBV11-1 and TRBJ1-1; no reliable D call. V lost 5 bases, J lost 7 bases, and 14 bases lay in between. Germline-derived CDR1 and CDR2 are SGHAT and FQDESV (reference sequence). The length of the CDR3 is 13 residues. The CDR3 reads CASSPRDGIEAFF. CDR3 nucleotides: TGTGCCAGCAGCCCACGGGATGGGATTGAAGCTTTCTTT. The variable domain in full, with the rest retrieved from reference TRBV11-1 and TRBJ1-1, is EAEVAQSPRYKITEKSQAVAFWCDPISGHATLYWYRQILGQGPELLVQFQDESVVDDSQLPKDRFSAERLKGVDSTLKIQPAELGDSAMYLCASSPRDGIEAFFGQGTRLTVV.

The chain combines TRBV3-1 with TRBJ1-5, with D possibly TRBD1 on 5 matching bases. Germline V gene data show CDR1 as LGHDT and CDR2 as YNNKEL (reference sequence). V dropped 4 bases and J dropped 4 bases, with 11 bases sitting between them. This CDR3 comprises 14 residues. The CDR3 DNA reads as TGTGCCAGCAGCCCGGGACTCGTTAATCAGCCCCAGCATTTT. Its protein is CASSPGLVNQPQHF.

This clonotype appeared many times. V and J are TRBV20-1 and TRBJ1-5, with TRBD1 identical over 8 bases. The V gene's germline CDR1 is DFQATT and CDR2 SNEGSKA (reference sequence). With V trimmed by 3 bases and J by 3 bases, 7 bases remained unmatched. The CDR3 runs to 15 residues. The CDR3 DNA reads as TGCAGTGCTAGGGGTGGACAGGGCAACAATCAGCCCCAGCATTTT. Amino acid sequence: CSARGGQGNNQPQHF.

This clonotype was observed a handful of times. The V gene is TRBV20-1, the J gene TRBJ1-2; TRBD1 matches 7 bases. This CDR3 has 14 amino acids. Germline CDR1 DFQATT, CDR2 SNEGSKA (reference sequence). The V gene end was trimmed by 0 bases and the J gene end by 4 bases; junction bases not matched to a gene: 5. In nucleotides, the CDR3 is TGCAGTGCTAGAGATCCAGGGGGACCCTATGGCTACACCTTC. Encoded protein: CSARDPGGPYGYTF.

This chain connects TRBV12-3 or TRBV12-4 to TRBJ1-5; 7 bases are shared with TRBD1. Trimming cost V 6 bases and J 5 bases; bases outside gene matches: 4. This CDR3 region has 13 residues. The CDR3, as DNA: TGTGCCAGCAGCACAGGGGAATATCAGCCCCAGCATTTT. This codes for CASSTGEYQPQHF.

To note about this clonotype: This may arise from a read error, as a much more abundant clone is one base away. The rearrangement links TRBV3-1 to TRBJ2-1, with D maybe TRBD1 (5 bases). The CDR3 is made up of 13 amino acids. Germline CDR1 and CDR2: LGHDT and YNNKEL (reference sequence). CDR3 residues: CASCQGVAIAQFF. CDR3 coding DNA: TGTGCCAGCTGCCAAGGGGTAGCAATAGCGCAGTTCTTC.

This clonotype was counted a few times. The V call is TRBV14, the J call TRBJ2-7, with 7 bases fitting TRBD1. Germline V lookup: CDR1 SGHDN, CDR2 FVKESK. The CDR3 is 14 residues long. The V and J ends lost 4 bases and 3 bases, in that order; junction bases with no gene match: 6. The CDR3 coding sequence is TGTGCCAGCAGCCGGTGGGACAGTTTCTACGAGCAGTACTTC. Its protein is CASSRWDSFYEQYF.

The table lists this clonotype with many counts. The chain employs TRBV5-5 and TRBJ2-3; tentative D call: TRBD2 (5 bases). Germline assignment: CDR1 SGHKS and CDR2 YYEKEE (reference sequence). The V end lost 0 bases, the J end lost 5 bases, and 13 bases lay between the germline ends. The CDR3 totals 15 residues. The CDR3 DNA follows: TGTGCCAGCAGCTTGGAACGTGTGGGGAGAGATACGCAGTATTTT. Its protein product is CASSLERVGRDTQYF. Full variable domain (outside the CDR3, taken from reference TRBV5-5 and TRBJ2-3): DAGVTQSPTHLIKTRGQQVTLRCSPISGHKSVSWYQQVLGQGPQFIFQYYEKEERGRGNFPDRFSARQFPNYSSELNVNALLLGDSALYLCASSLERVGRDTQYFGPGTRLTVL.

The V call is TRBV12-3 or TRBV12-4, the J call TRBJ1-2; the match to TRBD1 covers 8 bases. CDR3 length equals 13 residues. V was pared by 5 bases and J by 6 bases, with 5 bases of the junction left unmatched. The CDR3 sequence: CASSTNRGDGYTF. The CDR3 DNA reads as TGTGCCAGCAGTACGAACAGGGGGGATGGCTACACCTTC.

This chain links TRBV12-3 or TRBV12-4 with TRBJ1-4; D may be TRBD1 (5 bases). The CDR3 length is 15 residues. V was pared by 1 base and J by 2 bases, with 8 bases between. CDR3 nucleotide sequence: TGTGCCAGCAGTTTAGACCAGGGCACTAATGAAAAACTGTTTTTT. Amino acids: CASSLDQGTNEKLFF.

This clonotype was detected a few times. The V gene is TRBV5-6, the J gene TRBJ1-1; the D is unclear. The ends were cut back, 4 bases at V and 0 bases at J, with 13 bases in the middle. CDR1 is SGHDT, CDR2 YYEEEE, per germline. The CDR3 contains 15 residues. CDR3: CASSPTVTMNTEAFF. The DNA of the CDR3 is TGTGCCAGCAGCCCTACAGTTACCATGAACACTGAAGCTTTCTTT.

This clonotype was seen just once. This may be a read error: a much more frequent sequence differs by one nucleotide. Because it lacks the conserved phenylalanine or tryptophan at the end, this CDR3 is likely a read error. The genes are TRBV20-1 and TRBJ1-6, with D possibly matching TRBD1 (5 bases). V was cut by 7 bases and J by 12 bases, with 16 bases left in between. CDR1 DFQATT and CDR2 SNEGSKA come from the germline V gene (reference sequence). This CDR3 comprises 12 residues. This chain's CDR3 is CSVTAGSGPLHV. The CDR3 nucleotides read TGCAGTGTTACGGCAGGGTCAGGACCCCTCCACGTT.

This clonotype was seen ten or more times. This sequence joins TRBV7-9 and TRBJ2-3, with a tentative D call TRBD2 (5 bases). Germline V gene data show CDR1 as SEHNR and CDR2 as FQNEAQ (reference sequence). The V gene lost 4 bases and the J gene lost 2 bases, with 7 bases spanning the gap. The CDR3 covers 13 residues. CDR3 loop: CASSSGVTDTQYF. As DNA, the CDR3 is TGTGCCAGCAGCTCCGGGGTCACAGATACGCAGTATTTT.

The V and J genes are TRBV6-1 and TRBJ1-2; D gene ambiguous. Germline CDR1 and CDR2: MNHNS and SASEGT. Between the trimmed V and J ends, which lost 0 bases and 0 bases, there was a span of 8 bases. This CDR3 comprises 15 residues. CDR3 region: CASSEAGITNYGYTF. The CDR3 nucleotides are TGTGCCAGCAGTGAAGCGGGTATTACTAACTATGGCTACACCTTC.

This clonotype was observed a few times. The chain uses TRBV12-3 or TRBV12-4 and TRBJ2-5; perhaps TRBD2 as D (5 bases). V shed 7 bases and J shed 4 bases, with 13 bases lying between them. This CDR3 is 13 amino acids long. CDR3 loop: CASTRGIAETQYF. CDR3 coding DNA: TGTGCCAGCACCCGGGGTATTGCAGAGACCCAGTACTTC.

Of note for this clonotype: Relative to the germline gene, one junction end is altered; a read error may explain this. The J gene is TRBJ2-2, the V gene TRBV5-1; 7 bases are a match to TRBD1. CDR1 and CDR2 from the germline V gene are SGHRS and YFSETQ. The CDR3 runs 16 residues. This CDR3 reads CASSPGQLLNIGELFF. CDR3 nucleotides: TGCGCCAGCAGCCCGGGACAGCTCCTGAACATCGGGGAGCTGTTTTTT.

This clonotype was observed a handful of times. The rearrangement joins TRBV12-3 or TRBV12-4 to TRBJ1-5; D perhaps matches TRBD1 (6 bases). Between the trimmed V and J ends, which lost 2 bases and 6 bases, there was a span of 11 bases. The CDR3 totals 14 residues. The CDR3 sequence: CASSLSGGGQPQHF. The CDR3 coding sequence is TGTGCCAGCAGTTTATCTGGGGGCGGTCAGCCCCAGCATTTT.

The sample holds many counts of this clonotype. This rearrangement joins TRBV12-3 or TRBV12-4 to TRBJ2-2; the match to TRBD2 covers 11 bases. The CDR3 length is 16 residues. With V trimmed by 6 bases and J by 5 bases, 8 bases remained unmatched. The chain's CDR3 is CASSRLAGGRTGELFF. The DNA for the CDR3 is TGTGCCAGCAGCCGGTTAGCGGGGGGGAGGACCGGGGAGCTGTTTTTT.

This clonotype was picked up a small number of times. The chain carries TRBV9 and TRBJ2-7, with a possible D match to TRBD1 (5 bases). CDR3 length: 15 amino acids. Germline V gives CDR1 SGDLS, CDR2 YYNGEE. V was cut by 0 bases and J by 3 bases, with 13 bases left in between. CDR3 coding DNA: TGTGCCAGCAGCGTAGGGGGCCTTGAAAGCTACGAGCAGTACTTC. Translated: CASSVGGLESYEQYF. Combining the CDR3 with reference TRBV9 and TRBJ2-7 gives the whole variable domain DSGVTQTPKHLITATGQRVTLRCSPRSGDLSVYWYQQSLDQGLQFLIQYYNGEERAKGNILERFSAQQFPDLHSELNLSSLELGDSALYFCASSVGGLESYEQYFGPGTRLTVT.

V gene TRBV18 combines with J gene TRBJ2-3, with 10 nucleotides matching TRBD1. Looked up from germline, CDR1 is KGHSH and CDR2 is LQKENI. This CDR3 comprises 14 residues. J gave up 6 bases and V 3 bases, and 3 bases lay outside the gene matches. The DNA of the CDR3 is TGTGCCAGCTCACCGACAGGGGGCTGGGATACGCAGTATTTT. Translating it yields CASSPTGGWDTQYF. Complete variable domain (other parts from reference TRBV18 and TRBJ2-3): NAGVMQNPRHLVRRRGQEARLRCSPMKGHSHVYWYRQLPEEGLKFMVYLQKENIIDESGMPKERFSAEFPKEGPSILRIQQVVRGDSAAYFCASSPTGGWDTQYFGPGTRLTVL.

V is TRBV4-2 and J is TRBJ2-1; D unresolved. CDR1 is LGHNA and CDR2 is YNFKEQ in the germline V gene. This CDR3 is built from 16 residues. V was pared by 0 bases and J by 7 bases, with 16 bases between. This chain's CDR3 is CASSQDWPIEENEQFF. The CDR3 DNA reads TGTGCCAGCAGCCAAGATTGGCCCATAGAAGAGAATGAGCAGTTCTTC.

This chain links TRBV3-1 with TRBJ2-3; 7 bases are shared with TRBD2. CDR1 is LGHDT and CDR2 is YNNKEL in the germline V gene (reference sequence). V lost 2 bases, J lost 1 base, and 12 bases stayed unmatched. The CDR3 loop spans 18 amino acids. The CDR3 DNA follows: TGTGCCAGCAGCCAACCCAAAAGGACTAGTAGGGGCACAGATACGCAGTATTTT. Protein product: CASSQPKRTSRGTDTQYF.

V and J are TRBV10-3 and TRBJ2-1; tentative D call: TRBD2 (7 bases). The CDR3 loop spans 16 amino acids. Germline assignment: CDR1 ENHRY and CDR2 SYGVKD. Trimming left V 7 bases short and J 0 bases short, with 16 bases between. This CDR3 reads CAINYGGPRSYNEQFF. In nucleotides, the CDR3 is TGTGCCATCAATTACGGGGGGCCCCGCTCCTACAATGAGCAGTTCTTC.

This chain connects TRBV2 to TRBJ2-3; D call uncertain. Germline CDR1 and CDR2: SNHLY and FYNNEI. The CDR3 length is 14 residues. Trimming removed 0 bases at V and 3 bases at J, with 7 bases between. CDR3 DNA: TGTGCCAGCAGTGAAGCATGGCAGACAGATACGCAGTATTTT. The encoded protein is CASSEAWQTDTQYF.

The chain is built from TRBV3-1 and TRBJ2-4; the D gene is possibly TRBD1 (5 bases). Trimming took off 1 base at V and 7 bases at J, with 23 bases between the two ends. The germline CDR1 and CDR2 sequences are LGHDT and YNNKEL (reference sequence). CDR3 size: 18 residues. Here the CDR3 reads CASSQGSGYWSPENIQYF. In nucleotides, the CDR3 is TGTGCCAGCAGCCAAGGATCAGGGTATTGGTCCCCGGAGAACATTCAGTACTTC.

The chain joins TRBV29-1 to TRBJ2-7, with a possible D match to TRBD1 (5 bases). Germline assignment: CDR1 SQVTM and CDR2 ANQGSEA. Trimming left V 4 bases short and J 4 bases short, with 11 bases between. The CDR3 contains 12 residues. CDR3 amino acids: CSVGWTRYEQYF. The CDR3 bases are TGCAGCGTTGGGTGGACAAGGTACGAGCAGTACTTC.

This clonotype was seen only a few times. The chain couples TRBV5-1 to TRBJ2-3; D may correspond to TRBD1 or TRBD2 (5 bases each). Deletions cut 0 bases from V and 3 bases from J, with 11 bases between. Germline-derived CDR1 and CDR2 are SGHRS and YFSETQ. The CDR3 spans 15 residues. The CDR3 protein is CASSLESGRTDTQYF. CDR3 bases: TGCGCCAGCAGCTTGGAGTCAGGGAGAACAGATACGCAGTATTTT.